The 29 T cell receptor beta chains below were found in one sample sequenced in a study of T cells in Graves' hyperthyroidism and ophthalmopathy (dated by TCRdb to about 2019). The method behind the library was multiplex PCR. Instrument on record: Illumina HiSeq 2000. Amplification of TCR beta CDR3 regions was carried out from RNA transcripts. The first round of RT-PCR for the TCR CDR3 was performed with the HTBI primer set and the Qiagen OneStep RT-PCR kit. TCRdb trimmed public reads at Q25 via fastp, called clones via MiXCR and kept in-frame beta chains. Every entry covers one CDR3 protein and lists the most common genes and DNA from its rows. The sample records hundreds of thousands of distinct CDR3 sequences, 14% to 15% of which are singletons. Of the sample, approximately 13% falls within the top ten clones. Specimen: blood. The receptor source for this set is a man aged 18 to 30 with Graves' ophthalmopathy.

The V call is TRBV19, the J call TRBJ1-3; 7 bases map to TRBD1. CDR1 LNHDA and CDR2 SQIVND come from the germline V gene (reference sequence). The CDR3 loop spans 21 amino acids. J lost 8 bases, V lost 6 bases, and 31 bases had no gene match. CDR3 DNA sequence: TGTGCCAGTAGCGCTACCCCTCTCCTCGGACGGGGGACAGCCCGAAGCCACACCATATATTTT. Residues: CASSATPLLGRGTARSHTIYF.

The table lists this clonotype with a count of one. This may come from a read error, since a much larger clone is one base off. The chain joins TRBV9 to TRBJ2-3, with D perhaps matching TRBD2 (5 bases). The CDR3 consists of 17 residues. Trimming stripped 4 bases from V and 3 bases from J, with 21 bases between. From germline, CDR1 is SGDLS and CDR2 YYNGEE. CDR3 in DNA: TGTGCCAGCAGCTTCCAGACTAACGGGGTACGAACAGATACGCAGTATTTT. Its protein product is CASSFQTNGVRTDTQYF.

The chain carries TRBV14 and TRBJ2-7, with 10 bases that match TRBD2. Germline V CDR1 and CDR2: SGHDN, FVKESK. This CDR3 contains 17 residues. The ends lost 5 bases at V and 3 bases at J; junction bases unmatched: 13. Written as DNA, the CDR3 is TGTGCCAGCAGCAAAGGGCTAGCGGGAGACCCCATCTACGAGCAGTACTTC. Protein product: CASSKGLAGDPIYEQYF.

This clonotype was observed at least ten times. This chain joins TRBV20-1 and TRBJ2-3, with TRBD1 matching 9 bases. CDR3 length equals 15 residues. The germline V gene encodes CDR1 DFQATT and CDR2 SNEGSKA (reference sequence). V dropped 4 bases and J dropped 2; count of bases not matched to a gene: 7. CDR3 loop: CSAKEGTGYTDTQYF. The CDR3 DNA reads TGCAGTGCTAAAGAGGGGACAGGGTACACAGATACGCAGTATTTT.

The table lists this clonotype with many counts. CDR3 loop: CASSMTSGGYTDTQYF. As DNA, the CDR3 is TGTGCCAGTAGCATGACTAGCGGGGGCTACACAGATACGCAGTATTTT. This chain connects TRBV19 to TRBJ2-3; 12 bases are shared with TRBD2. Germline CDR1 is LNHDA and CDR2 is SQIVND (reference sequence). The CDR3 has 16 amino acids. V lost 6 bases, J lost 2 bases, and 6 bases stayed unmatched.

This clonotype was counted many times. V is TRBV7-9 and J is TRBJ2-5; 9 bases match TRBD2. Looked up from germline, CDR1 is SEHNR and CDR2 is FQNEAQ (reference sequence). Trimming cost V 3 bases and J 4 bases; bases outside gene matches: 6. The CDR3 spans 15 residues. The CDR3 DNA is TGTGCCAGCAGCTTGGTGCTAGCGGGGAGAGAGACCCAGTACTTC. This encodes CASSLVLAGRETQYF.

A remark on this clonotype: A much bigger clone sits one base away, suggesting this may be a read error. The CDR3 does not end in the conserved phenylalanine or tryptophan, so this is likely a read error. This rearrangement joins TRBV12-3 or TRBV12-4 to TRBJ2-5; TRBD1 or TRBD2 may be the D gene (5 bases each). Trimming cost V 1 base and J 4 bases, with 10 bases left between them. This CDR3 has 14 amino acids. The CDR3: CASSLGGIAETQYV. CDR3 nucleotides: TGTGCCAGCAGTTTAGGGGGGATTGCAGAGACCCAGTACGTC.

In this sample, this clonotype turned up once. A read error is possible here, since a much larger clone lies one base away. The chain links TRBV7-3 to TRBJ2-5; tentatively, D is TRBD1 (6 bases). The J call is uncertain, as TRBJ2-1 better fits the DNA end. From germline, CDR1 is SGHTA and CDR2 FQGTGA. The CDR3 is made up of 14 amino acids. CDR3 in amino acids: CASSSTGGQETQFF. DNA of the CDR3: TGTGCCAGCAGCTCGACAGGAGGCCAAGAGACCCAGTTCTTC.

This clonotype appeared a single time. The chain employs TRBV18 and TRBJ2-1; TRBD2 aligns across 13 bases. V shed 5 bases, J shed 7 bases, and the junction held 5 bases outside the gene matches. The length of the CDR3 is 15 residues. Germline-derived CDR1 and CDR2 are KGHSH and LQKENI. The CDR3 here is CASSDGLAGANEQFF. In DNA, the CDR3 is TGTGCCAGCTCAGACGGACTAGCGGGAGCGAATGAGCAGTTCTTC.

This clonotype was found many times. The rearrangement uses TRBV7-9 and TRBJ2-7; 7 bases align to TRBD1. With V trimmed by 3 bases and J by 6 bases, 2 bases remained unmatched. CDR1 is SEHNR, CDR2 FQNEAQ, per germline (reference sequence). The CDR3 loop spans 12 amino acids. The CDR3 spells CASSLGQSEQYF. CDR3 coding DNA: TGTGCCAGCAGCTTGGGACAGTCCGAGCAGTACTTC.

V gene TRBV7-9 combines with J gene TRBJ2-2; TRBD1 agrees at 10 bases. Trimming at V came to 4 bases and at J to 5 bases, leaving 4 bases not matched to a gene. This CDR3 is built from 15 residues. Germline CDR1 reads SEHNR; CDR2 reads FQNEAQ (reference sequence). CDR3 in amino acids: CASSSGTGETGELFF. CDR3 nucleotides: TGTGCCAGCAGCTCTGGGACAGGGGAGACCGGGGAGCTGTTTTTT.

This clonotype has ten or more counts. J is TRBJ1-1 and V is TRBV20-1; no clear D gene. V was trimmed by 6 bases and J by 7 bases, leaving 12 bases between them. The CDR3 has 11 amino acids. Germline CDR1 DFQATT, CDR2 SNEGSKA (reference sequence). CDR3 in DNA: TGCAGTGCCAGTCGGGAATTTGAAGCTTTCTTT. This encodes CSASREFEAFF.

This clonotype was observed many times. V usage is TRBV5-5 and J usage is TRBJ2-1; D is tentatively TRBD1 or TRBD2 (8 bases each). The CDR3 has 15 amino acids. Germline V gene data show CDR1 as SGHKS and CDR2 as YYEKEE (reference sequence). V lost 4 bases and J 4 bases, leaving 15 bases between the germline ends. CDR3: CASSRGGQVYNEQFF. In DNA, the CDR3 is TGTGCCAGCAGCCGGGGGGGACAGGTATACAATGAGCAGTTCTTC.

The chain carries TRBV5-1 and TRBJ1-1; D might be TRBD1 (6 bases). The germline V gene has CDR1 SGHRS and CDR2 YFSETQ. This CDR3 is 15 amino acids long. Trimming took 0 bases from V and 5 from J, leaving 14 bases between them. The CDR3 DNA is TGCGCCAGCAGCTTGGCTTTACAGGGAGGGACTGAAGCTTTCTTT. Encoded protein: CASSLALQGGTEAFF. Variable domain in full (rest from reference TRBV5-1 and TRBJ1-1): KAGVTQTPRYLIKTRGQQVTLSCSPISGHRSVSWYQQTPGQGLQFLFEYFSETQRNKGNFPGRFSGRQFSNSRSEMNVSTLELGDSALYLCASSLALQGGTEAFFGQGTRLTVV.

This clonotype has at least ten counts. This chain links TRBV7-9 with TRBJ1-5; possible D gene TRBD1, 5 bases. Germline lookup yields CDR1 SEHNR and CDR2 FQNEAQ (reference sequence). The CDR3 runs 14 residues. With 2 bases removed from V and 3 bases from J, the gap between germline ends came to 8 bases. DNA for the CDR3: TGTGCCAGCAGCTTAACGGGACTCAATCAGCCCCAGCATTTT. Amino acid sequence: CASSLTGLNQPQHF.

J is TRBJ2-3 and V is TRBV19, with D possibly being TRBD2 (6 bases). Germline V gene sequence: CDR1 LNHDA, CDR2 SQIVND (reference sequence). The CDR3 sequence is 15 residues long. V lost 1 base to trimming and J lost 1 base, with 9 bases between them. CDR3 residues: CASSIVGSGTDTQYF. The CDR3, as DNA: TGTGCCAGTAGTATAGTCGGGAGCGGCACAGATACGCAGTATTTT.

Ten or more counts support this clonotype. This sequence joins TRBV5-1 and TRBJ2-7, with D uncertain. The length of the CDR3 is 15 residues. V lost 0 bases and J 0 bases, leaving 10 bases between the germline ends. Germline assignment: CDR1 SGHRS and CDR2 YFSETQ. Written as DNA, the CDR3 is TGCGCCAGCAGCTTGGGTCCCGTTAGCTCCTACGAGCAGTACTTC. This sequence encodes CASSLGPVSSYEQYF.

On this clonotype itself: This clone may be a read error of a much larger clone one base away. This chain uses TRBV10-3 with TRBJ1-1, with TRBD1 as a possible D gene (5 bases). CDR3 length: 15 amino acids. Germline CDR1 reads ENHRY; CDR2 reads SYGVKD. The CDR3 sequence is CAVSESMRGNTEAFF. In DNA form, the CDR3 reads TGTGCCGTCAGTGAGTCGATGAGGGGCAACACTGAAGCTTTCTTT.

This clonotype was recorded many times. This rearrangement joins TRBV20-1 to TRBJ2-7; TRBD1 or TRBD2 may be the D gene (5 bases each). Germline loops: CDR1 DFQATT, CDR2 SNEGSKA (reference sequence). V lost 3 bases, J lost 4 bases, and 10 bases lay in between. The CDR3 has 12 residues. The CDR3 spells CSASPGRYEQYF. CDR3 in DNA: TGCAGTGCTAGTCCGGGACGGTACGAGCAGTACTTC.

Ten or more counts support this clonotype. The junction departs from germline at one end; a sequencing error may be responsible. This rearrangement joins TRBV12-3 or TRBV12-4 to TRBJ2-1; 8 positions agree with TRBD1. The CDR3 has 15 amino acids. DNA of the CDR3: TGTGCCAGTAGTTCTGGGACAGGACCTAACAATGAGCAGTTCTTC. It is translated as CASSSGTGPNNEQFF.

This clonotype was seen at least ten times. The gene calls are TRBV9 and TRBJ1-1; D perhaps matches TRBD1 (5 bases). CDR3 length: 12 residues. CDR1 SGDLS and CDR2 YYNGEE come from the germline V gene. Trimming shortened V by 9 bases and J by 3 bases, and 12 bases separated the two germline ends. CDR3 sequence reads: CATGASDTEAFF. The CDR3 DNA reads TGTGCCACTGGGGCCTCGGACACTGAAGCTTTCTTT. Full variable domain (remainder filled in from reference TRBV9 and TRBJ1-1): DSGVTQTPKHLITATGQRVTLRCSPRSGDLSVYWYQQSLDQGLQFLIQYYNGEERAKGNILERFSAQQFPDLHSELNLSSLELGDSALYFCATGASDTEAFFGQGTRLTVV.

The chain is built from TRBV20-1 and TRBJ2-3; 7 nucleotides match TRBD2. Germline CDR1 is DFQATT and CDR2 is SNEGSKA (reference sequence). The CDR3 totals 15 residues. Trimming removed 4 bases from V and 4 bases from J; junction bases left unmatched: 11. CDR3 DNA sequence: TGCAGTGCTATAGCCCGCGGGAGAAAGCCAGATACGCAGTATTTT. Its protein product is CSAIARGRKPDTQYF.

This clonotype was picked up many times. This chain uses TRBV19 with TRBJ2-6; D unclear. Trimming stripped 4 bases from V and 1 base from J, with 14 bases between. The CDR3 runs 17 residues. Germline values: CDR1 LNHDA, CDR2 SQIVND (reference sequence). In DNA, the CDR3 is TGTGCCAGTAGTAAAGGCCTCTCCGCTTCTGGGGCCAACGTCCTGACTTTC. It specifies CASSKGLSASGANVLTF. The variable domain in full, with the rest retrieved from reference TRBV19 and TRBJ2-6, is DGGITQSPKYLFRKEGQNVTLSCEQNLNHDAMYWYRQDPGQGLRLIYYSQIVNDFQKGDIAEGYSVSREKKESFPLTVTSAQKNPTAFYLCASSKGLSASGANVLTFGAGSRLTVL.

Only a few counts were recorded for this clonotype. The V gene is TRBV18, the J gene TRBJ2-5; 7 positions match TRBD2. Unmatched junction bases numbered 6, after V lost 6 bases and J lost 2 bases. The germline V gene has CDR1 KGHSH and CDR2 LQKENI. The CDR3 is 14 residues long. The CDR3 nucleotides read TGTGCCAGCTCCCCGGAGCGGGGACAAGAGACCCAGTACTTC. Encoded protein: CASSPERGQETQYF.

This clonotype was seen ten or more times. The V gene is TRBV15, the J gene TRBJ1-5, with TRBD1 identical over 7 bases. V gave up 2 bases and J gave up 4 bases; unmatched junction bases: 5. CDR3 length: 15 amino acids. Germline V lookup: CDR1 LNHNV, CDR2 YYDKDF (reference sequence). In DNA form, the CDR3 reads TGTGCCACCAGCAGAACACAGGGGTGGAATCAGCCCCAGCATTTT. It is translated as CATSRTQGWNQPQHF.

This clonotype has at least ten counts. The chain links TRBV12-3 or TRBV12-4 to TRBJ2-7; the match to TRBD1 covers 9 bases. J gave up 5 bases and V 8 bases, and 7 bases lay outside the gene matches. The CDR3 totals 13 residues. CDR3 bases: TGTGCCAGCGCTGGGGACAGGGTCGACGAGCAGTACTTC. Residues: CASAGDRVDEQYF.

This clonotype was counted a few times. This chain connects TRBV5-8 to TRBJ2-3, with 11 bases identical to TRBD2. CDR1 and CDR2 (germline): SGHTS, YDEGEE. Losses at the gene ends were 2 bases for V and 9 bases for J; bases not matched to a gene: 8. The CDR3 covers 15 residues. The CDR3 DNA reads TGTGCCAGCAGCTTTGGTGCTAGCGGGGGGTCCACGCAGTATTTT. Translation gives CASSFGASGGSTQYF.

This clonotype was observed at least ten times. The V gene is TRBV6-1, the J gene TRBJ1-2; tentative D call: TRBD1 (5 bases). The CDR3 contains 14 residues. The V end lost 6 bases, the J end lost 2 bases, and 13 bases lay between the germline ends. Germline V gene lookup returns CDR1 MNHNS and CDR2 SASEGT. CDR3 sequence reads: CASSTPGRNYGYTF. The CDR3 DNA reads TGTGCCAGCAGCACACCGGGACGGAACTATGGCTACACCTTC.

This clonotype was recorded at least ten times. This rearrangement joins TRBV5-1 to TRBJ2-7; D tentatively reads TRBD1 or TRBD2 (5 bases each). CDR1 and CDR2 from the germline V gene are SGHRS and YFSETQ. This CDR3 comprises 14 residues. Trimming shortened V by 0 bases and J by 5 bases, and 12 bases separated the two germline ends. For the CDR3, the DNA is TGCGCCAGCAGCTTGGCCATTGGGGGAGACGAGCAGTACTTC. It codes for CASSLAIGGDEQYF.